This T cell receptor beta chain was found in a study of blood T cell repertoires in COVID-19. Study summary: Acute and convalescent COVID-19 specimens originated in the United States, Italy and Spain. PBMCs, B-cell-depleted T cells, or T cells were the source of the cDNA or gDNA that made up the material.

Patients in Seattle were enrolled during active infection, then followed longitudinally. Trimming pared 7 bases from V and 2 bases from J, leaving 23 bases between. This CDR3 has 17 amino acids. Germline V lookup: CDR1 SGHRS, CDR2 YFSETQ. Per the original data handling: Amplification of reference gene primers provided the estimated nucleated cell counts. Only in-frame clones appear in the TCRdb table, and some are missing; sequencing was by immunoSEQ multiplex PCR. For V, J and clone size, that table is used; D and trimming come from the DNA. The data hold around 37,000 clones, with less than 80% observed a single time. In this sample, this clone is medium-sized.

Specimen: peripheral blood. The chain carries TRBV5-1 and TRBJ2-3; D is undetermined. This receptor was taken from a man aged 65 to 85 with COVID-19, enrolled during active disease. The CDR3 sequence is CASSGAGLTQVTDTQYF. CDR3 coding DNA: TGCGCCAGCTCCGGTGCAGGCCTCACACAAGTCACAGATACGCAGTATTTT. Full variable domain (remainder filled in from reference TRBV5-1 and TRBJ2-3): KAGVTQTPRYLIKTRGQQVTLSCSPISGHRSVSWYQQTPGQGLQFLFEYFSETQRNKGNFPGRFSGRQFSNSRSEMNVSTLELGDSALYLCASSGAGLTQVTDTQYFGPGTRLTVL.